This TCR beta chain was identified in a study of T cell responses to AZD1222 COVID-19 vaccine (dated by TCRdb to about 2021). Study-level background: AZD1222 recipients whose second dose came at about 4 weeks and those whose second dose came at about 12 weeks were combined into one group, since spike-specific TCR depth and breadth did not differ between the two schedules. Trial participants were enrolled by age into subgroups of 18-55, 56-69 and 70-plus years, and around 150, 29 and 61 TCR-sequenced participants, respectively, were included in these subgroups. TCR sequencing covered some 240 trial participants: about 210 given two doses of AZD1222 and 26 given two doses of MenACWY control vaccine. Overall study outcomes, separate from this receptor: Participants were mostly white British, with more females than males. The authors suggested clonal diversity may have been underestimated. Conclusions about previously exposed vaccinees are limited, since just 6 or 7 AZD1222 recipients were seropositive for SARS-CoV-2 at baseline. The vaccine-associated CD4 TCRs covered the entire spike protein, and the dominant responses fell in regions 160-218 and 743-854. Spike-specific TCR breadth and depth rose significantly after two AZD1222 doses compared with day 0 and with MenACWY recipients. Epitopes outside the regions mutated in the B.1.351 and B.1.1.7 variants were reportedly recognized by nearly half of the unique spike-specific TCRs. Because no day 14 peak-response samples were available, repertoires were characterized only after the peak T cell response. In the small 56-69-year group, the increase in depth fell short of significance, most likely because of low power.

The CDR3 regions of human TCRbeta chains were subjected to immunosequencing. The published analysis was carried out like this. TCRs in the repertoires were matched against a reference library of SARS-CoV-2-specific TCRs that had been generated with the MIRA antigen-specificity platform. Breadth was defined as the fraction of unique TCRs that were SARS-CoV-2-associated, and depth was defined as the fraction of total T cells that were SARS-CoV-2-associated. Using the MIRA data, each spike-specific TCR was assigned both to the spike region to which the TCR was reactive and to a CD4 or CD8 class. Log10-transformed breadth and depth values were compared by one-way ANOVA with Sidak's multiple comparisons tests. The clones in this table, taken by TCRdb from immuneACCESS, are in-frame only. Not every clone is retained; where verified, under half of the shortfall comes from an unresolved V gene, and the cause of the rest is unknown. V and J calls and clone size are those listed in that table; D and trimming were worked out from the DNA. In all, the sample holds about 110,000 clones, and over 80% of those were seen once. The top ten hold around 7% of the sample.

Trimming at the junction amounts to 3 bases on V and 0 bases on J, and the germline ends lie 9 bases apart. Measured from the cysteine to the phenylalanine, the CDR3 is 14 residues long. Only CDR3 DNA is held: 42 bases, read in frame from base 1. For CDR1 and CDR2, the germline V gene (reference sequence) lists DFQATT and SNEGSKA. The time point tag for this specimen amounts to: baseline before first vaccination. Samples from vaccinated people were obtained from the UK trials COV001 and COV002, which included a single-blind randomized controlled phase 2/3 trial of AZD1222 (ChAdOx1 nCoV-19) in healthy adults. For TCRbeta chain sequencing, PBMC samples were collected from trial participants at day 0 and at day 28 after the second dose. In the case of this clone: It lacks a known antigen. Base qualities are missing; no much larger clone stands one base away.

The chain is made from TRBV20-1 and TRBJ1-5; the best D guess is TRBD1, with 6 bases matching. This receptor was obtained from an adult in good health. The specimen was peripheral blood, collected on day 0 of AZD1222 vaccination. CDR3 protein: CSASRGYSNQPQHF. The DNA reads as follows: TGCAGTGCTAGTAGGGGGTATAGCAATCAGCCCCAGCATTTT.